This T cell receptor beta chain was profiled in a study of human T cells and chemical hapten exposure. Study overall: Diphenylcyclopropenone was administered weekly to the scalp of patients throughout the roughly 24-week study. The study enrolled mostly female patients with alopecia areata, totalis or universalis. Whole-study results and caveats: TCRs exceeding a frequency of 1 in 1000 stayed unchanged under DPC sensitization. The study found expanded TCRs formed significantly more large CDR3 similarity clusters than controls.

Specified time point: patch test 1, 2 weeks after DPC sensitization. Indicated treatment: therapeutic diphenylcyclopropenone sensitization with weekly scalp DPC. This clonotype has a handful of counts. The antigen is not known. V lost 0 bases and J lost 4, with 12 bases in between. CDR1 LGHNA and CDR2 YSLEER come from the germline V gene. The CDR3 has 15 amino acids. TCRdb processed the RACE reads anew with MiXCR; each CDR3 protein has one entry. The sample yields more than 150,000 distinct CDR3 sequences, about 14% seen once. The chain employs TRBV4-3 and TRBJ1-1; TRBD1 might be the D (5 bases). The sample here was whole blood, taken in connection with sensitization to the hapten diphenylcyclopropenone (DPC). This clonotype originated in a woman aged 25 to 45 with alopecia areata. Some clones in this sample may be carry-over from other donors' samples. CDR3 bases: TGCGCCAGCAGCCAAGAAGGGCGGGGGAGCACTGAAGCTTTCTTT. Protein: CASSQEGRGSTEAFF.